The rows below give T cell receptor beta chains drawn from one sample of a study of blood T cells in healthy people across ages. TCRdb reprocessed the 5' RACE reads with MiXCR, giving one entry per CDR3 protein. This sample has 700,000 to 900,000 distinct CDR3 sequences, with about 26% found just once. The same sample was also studied in work on T cells of mothers and their children.

Material: blood. Receptor source: a boy aged 5-17 years in good health. Each CDR3 is given with its conserved first and last residue. D genes are given only for firm matches. A row's size may be missing; if present it is once, few, many or a size class.

D: .
V: TRBV7-3
size: few
J: TRBJ2-5
DNA: TGTGCCAGCAGTCCTAACAGGGATTGGGAGACCCAGTACTTC
CDR3: CASSPNRDWETQYF

D: .
V: TRBV20-1
size: .
J: TRBJ2-7
DNA: TGCAGTGCTAGACAGGCGAAAAGGGGCTACTACGAGCAGTACTTC
CDR3: CSARQAKRGYYEQYF

D: .
V: TRBV7-6
size: .
J: TRBJ2-5
DNA: TGTGCCAGCAGTCCCCGACCCGAATGGCAAGAGACCCAGTACTTC
CDR3: CASSPRPEWQETQYF

D: .
V: TRBV4-2
size: few
J: TRBJ2-7
DNA: TGTGCCAGCAGCCAAGAAAGGGCGGGGCCCTCCTACGAGCAGTACTTC
CDR3: CASSQERAGPSYEQYF

D: TRBD1
V: TRBV4-1
size: few
J: TRBJ2-1
DNA: TGCGCCAGCAGCCAAGAAAGGGACAGGGCTTACAATGAGCAGTTCTTC
CDR3: CASSQERDRAYNEQFF

D: TRBD1
V: TRBV7-2
size: .
J: TRBJ1-2
DNA: TGTGCCAGCAGCTCGAATGGACAGGGTTTGGGAGGCGGCTACACCTTC
CDR3: CASSSNGQGLGGGYTF

D: .
V: TRBV6-6
size: few
J: TRBJ2-6
DNA: TGTGCCAGCAGTTACATCCCCAGGAGGGCCAACGTCCTGACTTTC
CDR3: CASSYIPRRANVLTF

D: .
V: TRBV5-1
size: few
J: TRBJ2-7
DNA: TGCGCCAGCAGCTTGGCCGCGAGGGATCCTGGGACCTACGAGCAGTACTTC
CDR3: CASSLAARDPGTYEQYF

D: .
V: TRBV12-3/TRBV12-4
size: few
J: TRBJ1-5
DNA: TGTGCCAGCAGTCCATCCGTGGGCAGGGACCATCAGCCCCAGCATTTT
CDR3: CASSPSVGRDHQPQHF

D: .
V: TRBV5-1
size: once
J: TRBJ1-4
DNA: TGCGCCAGCAGCCTAGCCAGACAGTCCAATGAAAAACTGTTTTTT
CDR3: CASSLARQSNEKLFF

D: TRBD1
V: TRBV7-2
size: few
J: TRBJ2-1
DNA: TGTGCCAGCAGCACCCCGGGCAGGGGGATAGGTAATGAGCAGTTCTTC
CDR3: CASSTPGRGIGNEQFF

D: TRBD2
V: TRBV7-6
size: .
J: TRBJ2-1
DNA: TGTGCCAGCAGCTTATATAGCGGGGGATGCAATGAGCAGTTCTTC
CDR3: CASSLYSGGCNEQFF

D: .
V: TRBV5-1
size: .
J: TRBJ2-5
DNA: TGCGCCAGCATCTCGGACTGGGAAGAGACCCAGTACTTC
CDR3: CASISDWEETQYF

D: .
V: TRBV6-5
size: .
J: TRBJ1-5
DNA: TGTGCCAGCAGTTACTCGCAGAGTAGCAATCAGCCCCAGCATTTT
CDR3: CASSYSQSSNQPQHF

D: TRBD1
V: TRBV9
size: .
J: TRBJ2-2
DNA: TGTGCCAGCAGCATTAGGGGACAGGGGTCCGGGGAGCTGTTTTTT
CDR3: CASSIRGQGSGELFF

D: .
V: TRBV6-5
size: few
J: TRBJ2-5
DNA: TGTGCCAGCAGTTACGGGGGGCTGCGGGAGACCCAGTACTTC
CDR3: CASSYGGLRETQYF